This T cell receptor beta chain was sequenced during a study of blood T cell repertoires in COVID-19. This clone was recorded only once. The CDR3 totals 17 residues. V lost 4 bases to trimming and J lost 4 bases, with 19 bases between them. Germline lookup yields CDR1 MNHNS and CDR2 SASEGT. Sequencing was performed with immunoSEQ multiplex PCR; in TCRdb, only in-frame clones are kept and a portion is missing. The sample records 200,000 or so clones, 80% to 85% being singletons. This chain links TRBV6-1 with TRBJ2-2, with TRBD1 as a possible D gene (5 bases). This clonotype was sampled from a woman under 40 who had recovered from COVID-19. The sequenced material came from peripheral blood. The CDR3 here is CASSGQSLLSPTGELFF. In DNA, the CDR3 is TGTGCCAGCAGTGGACAGTCTCTCCTTTCTCCCACCGGGGAGCTGTTTTTT.